The entry below gives a single T cell receptor beta chain sequence along with its context. Its cognate antigen is unknown. Sequenced by immunoSEQ multiplex PCR; TCRdb stores in-frame clones only, minus some. Of 300,000 to 350,000 clones listed, approximately 88% are singletons. Germline V lookup: CDR1 MNHNY, CDR2 SVGAGI (reference sequence). The CDR3 consists of 15 residues. The J segment lost 2 bases and the V segment lost 5 bases, leaving 6 bases of the junction unmatched. The data derive from a study of cytomegalovirus exposure and HLA in healthy donors. General study results and limits: Confirmation in vitro established that a few CMV-associated chains were specific for CMV antigens. In the 120 or so validation repertoires, about 94% of cluster scores exceeded 0, per a later analysis.

While the first cohort had 650 to 850 subjects, the donors belonged to the separate validation cohort of more than 95 subjects. The rearrangement links TRBV6-6 to TRBJ2-5; 9 bases align to TRBD2. This clonotype originated in a young man in good health and CMV-seronegative. Sequencing was performed on PBMCs. CDR3 region: CASSRPSGDQETQYF. The CDR3 DNA reads TGTGCCAGCAGTCGGCCTAGCGGGGATCAAGAGACCCAGTACTTC.